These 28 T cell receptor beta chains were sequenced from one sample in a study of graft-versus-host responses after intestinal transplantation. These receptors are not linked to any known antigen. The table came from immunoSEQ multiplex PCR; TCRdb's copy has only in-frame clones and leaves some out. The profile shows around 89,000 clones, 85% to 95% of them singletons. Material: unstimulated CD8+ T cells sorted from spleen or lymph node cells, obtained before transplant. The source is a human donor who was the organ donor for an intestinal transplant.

Here the CDR3 DNA reads TGTGCCAGCCTGGGACAGACTAACTATGGCTACACCTTC. Translated, it gives CASLGQTNYGYTF. This chain connects TRBV7-9 to TRBJ1-2; 7 nucleotides match TRBD1. In germline, CDR1 is SEHNR, CDR2 FQNEAQ (reference sequence). This CDR3 contains 13 residues. Trimming took 8 bases from V and 0 from J; bases not matched to a gene: 3.

The DNA of the CDR3 is TGTGCCAGCAGCTTGGCCCCCACTAGTGAGCAGTTCTTC. It encodes CASSLAPTSEQFF. This chain joins TRBV5-6 and TRBJ2-1; D is possibly TRBD2 (5 bases). CDR3 length: 13 residues. Germline CDR1 and CDR2: SGHDT and YYEEEE. Trimming took off 0 bases at V and 9 bases at J, with 10 bases between the two ends.

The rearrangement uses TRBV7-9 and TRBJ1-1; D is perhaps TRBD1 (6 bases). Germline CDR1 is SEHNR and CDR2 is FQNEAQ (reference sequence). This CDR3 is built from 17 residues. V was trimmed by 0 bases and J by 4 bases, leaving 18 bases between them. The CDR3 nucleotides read TGTGCCAGCAGCTTAGCGCCCCTGGGGGGGCAGAGCACTGAAGCTTTCTTT. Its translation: CASSLAPLGGQSTEAFF.

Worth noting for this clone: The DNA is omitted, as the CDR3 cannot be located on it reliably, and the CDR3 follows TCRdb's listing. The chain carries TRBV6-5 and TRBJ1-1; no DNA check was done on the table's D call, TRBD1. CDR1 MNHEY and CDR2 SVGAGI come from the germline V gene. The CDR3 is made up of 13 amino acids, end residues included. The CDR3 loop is CASSSGVAGGASF.

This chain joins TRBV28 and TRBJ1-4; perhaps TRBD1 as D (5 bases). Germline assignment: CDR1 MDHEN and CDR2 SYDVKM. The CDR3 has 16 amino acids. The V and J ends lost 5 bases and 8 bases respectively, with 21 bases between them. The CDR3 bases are TGTGCCAGCAGTCTATCTACCGTGGGGGGAAGGGAAAAACTGTTTTTT. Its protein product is CASSLSTVGGREKLFF.

The CDR3 DNA reads TGCGCCAGCAGCCAAGGCGTACAGATGGCAACTGAAGCTTTCTTT. It translates to CASSQGVQMATEAFF. The V gene is TRBV4-1, the J gene TRBJ1-1; the D is unclear. Germline V gene sequence: CDR1 MGHRA, CDR2 YSYEKL. The ends were cut back, 1 base at V and 5 bases at J, with 14 bases in the middle. CDR3 length: 15 amino acids.

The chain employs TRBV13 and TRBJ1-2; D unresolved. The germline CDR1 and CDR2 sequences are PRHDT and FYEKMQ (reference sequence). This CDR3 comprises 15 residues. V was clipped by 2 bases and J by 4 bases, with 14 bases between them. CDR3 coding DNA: TGTGCCAGCAGCTTATTTCTCTATCCTTCCTATGGCTACACCTTC. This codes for CASSLFLYPSYGYTF.

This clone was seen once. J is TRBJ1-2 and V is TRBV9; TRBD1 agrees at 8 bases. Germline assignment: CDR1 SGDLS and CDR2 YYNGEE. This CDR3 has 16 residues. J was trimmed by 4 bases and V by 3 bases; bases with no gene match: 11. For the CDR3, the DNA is TGTGCCAGCAGCGGGACCGGACAGGGTTTGGTCTATGGCTACACCTTC. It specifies CASSGTGQGLVYGYTF. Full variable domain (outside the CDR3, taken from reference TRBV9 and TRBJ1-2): DSGVTQTPKHLITATGQRVTLRCSPRSGDLSVYWYQQSLDQGLQFLIQYYNGEERAKGNILERFSAQQFPDLHSELNLSSLELGDSALYFCASSGTGQGLVYGYTFGSGTRLTVV.

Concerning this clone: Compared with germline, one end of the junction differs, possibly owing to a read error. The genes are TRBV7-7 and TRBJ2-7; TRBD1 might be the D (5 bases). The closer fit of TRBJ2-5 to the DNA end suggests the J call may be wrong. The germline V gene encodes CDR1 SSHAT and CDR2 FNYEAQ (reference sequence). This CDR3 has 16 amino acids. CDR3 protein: CASSPGHYPLQETQYF. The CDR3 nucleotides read TGTGCTAGCAGCCCTGGACACTACCCACTACAAGAGACCCAGTACTTC.

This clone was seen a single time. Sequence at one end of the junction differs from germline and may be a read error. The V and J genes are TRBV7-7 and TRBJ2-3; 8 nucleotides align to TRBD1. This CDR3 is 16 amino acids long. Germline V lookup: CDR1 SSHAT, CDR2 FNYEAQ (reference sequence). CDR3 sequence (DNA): TGTGCTAGCAGCCCCACAACCCTCGGACAGGGAGATACGCAGTATTTT. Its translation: CASSPTTLGQGDTQYF.

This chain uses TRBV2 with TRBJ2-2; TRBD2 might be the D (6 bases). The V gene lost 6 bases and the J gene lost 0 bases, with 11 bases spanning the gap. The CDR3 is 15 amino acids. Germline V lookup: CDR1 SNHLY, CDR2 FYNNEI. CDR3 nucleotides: TGTGCCAGCAGCTTAGGGGAGGCGAACACCGGGGAGCTGTTTTTT. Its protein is CASSLGEANTGELFF.

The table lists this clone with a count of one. The CDR3 loop is CAISERGTAETQYF. In DNA, the CDR3 is TGTGCCATCAGTGAGAGAGGCACGGCAGAGACCCAGTACTTC. The chain recombines TRBV10-3 with TRBJ2-5; the D is unclear. V lost 2 bases to trimming and J lost 4 bases, with 11 bases between them. The CDR3 spans 14 residues. Germline CDR1 ENHRY, CDR2 SYGVKD.

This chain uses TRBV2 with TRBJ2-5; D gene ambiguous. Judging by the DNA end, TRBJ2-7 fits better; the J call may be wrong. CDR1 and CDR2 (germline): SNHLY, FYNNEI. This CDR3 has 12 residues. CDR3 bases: TGTGCCAGCAGAGCCCTGAACTACGAGCAGTACTTC. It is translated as CASRALNYEQYF.

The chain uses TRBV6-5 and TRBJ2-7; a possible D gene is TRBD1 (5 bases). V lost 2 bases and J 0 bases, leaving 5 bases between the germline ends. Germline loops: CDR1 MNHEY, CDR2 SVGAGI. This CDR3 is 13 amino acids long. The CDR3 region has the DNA TGTGCCAGCAGTTACACAGGCTCCTACGAGCAGTACTTC. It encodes CASSYTGSYEQYF.

CDR3 nucleotide sequence: TGTGCCAGCAGCTTAGCGCGGACTAGCGGGTACGAGCAGTACTTC. This translates into CASSLARTSGYEQYF. The gene calls are TRBV7-2 and TRBJ2-7; 11 positions match TRBD2. CDR1 is SGHTA and CDR2 is FQGNSA in the germline V gene. V shed 0 bases and J 4 bases; nucleotides not matched to a gene: 2. The CDR3 consists of 15 residues.

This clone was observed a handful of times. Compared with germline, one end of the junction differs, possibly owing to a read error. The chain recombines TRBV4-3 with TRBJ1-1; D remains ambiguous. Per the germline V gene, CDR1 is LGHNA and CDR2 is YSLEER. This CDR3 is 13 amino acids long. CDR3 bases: TGCGCCAGCAGACAAGGGAGGTACACTGAAGCTTTCTTT. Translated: CASRQGRYTEAFF.

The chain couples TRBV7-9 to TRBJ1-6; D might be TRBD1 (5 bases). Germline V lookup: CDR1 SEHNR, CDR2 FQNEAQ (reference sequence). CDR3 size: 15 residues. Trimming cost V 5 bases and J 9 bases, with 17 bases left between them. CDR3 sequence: CASSILGGKGSPLHF. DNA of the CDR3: TGTGCCAGCAGCATTCTTGGGGGGAAGGGTTCACCCCTCCACTTT.

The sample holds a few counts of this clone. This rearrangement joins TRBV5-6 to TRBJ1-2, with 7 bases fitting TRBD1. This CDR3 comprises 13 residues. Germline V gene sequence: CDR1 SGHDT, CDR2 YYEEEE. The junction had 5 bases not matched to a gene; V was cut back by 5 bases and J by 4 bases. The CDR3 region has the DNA TGTGCCAGCAGACACGACAGGGTCTATGGCTACACCTTC. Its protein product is CASRHDRVYGYTF.

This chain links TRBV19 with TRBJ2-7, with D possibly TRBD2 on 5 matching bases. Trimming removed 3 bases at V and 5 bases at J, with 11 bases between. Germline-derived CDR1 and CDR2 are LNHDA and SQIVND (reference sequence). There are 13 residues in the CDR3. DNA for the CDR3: TGTGCCAGTAGTATGGGATCGGGGAACGAGCAGTACTTC. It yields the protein CASSMGSGNEQYF.

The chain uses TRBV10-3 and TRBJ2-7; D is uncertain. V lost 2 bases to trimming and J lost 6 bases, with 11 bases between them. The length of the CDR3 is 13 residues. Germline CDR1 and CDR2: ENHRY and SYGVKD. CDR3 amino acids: CAISEPGLVEQYF. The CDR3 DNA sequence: TGTGCCATCAGTGAGCCCGGTCTCGTCGAGCAGTACTTC.

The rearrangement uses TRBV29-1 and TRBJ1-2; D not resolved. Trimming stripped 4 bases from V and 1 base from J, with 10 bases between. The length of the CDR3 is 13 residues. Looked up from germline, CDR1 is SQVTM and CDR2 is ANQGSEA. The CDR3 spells CSVVLFLNYGYTF. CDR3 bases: TGCAGCGTTGTGTTGTTCCTTAACTATGGCTACACCTTC.

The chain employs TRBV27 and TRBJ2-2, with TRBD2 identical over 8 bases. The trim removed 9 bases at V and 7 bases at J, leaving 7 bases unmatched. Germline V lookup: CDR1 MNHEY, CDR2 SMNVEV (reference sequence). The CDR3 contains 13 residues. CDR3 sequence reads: CASKLGGGGELFF. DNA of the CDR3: TGTGCCAGTAAACTCGGGGGGGGCGGGGAGCTGTTTTTT.

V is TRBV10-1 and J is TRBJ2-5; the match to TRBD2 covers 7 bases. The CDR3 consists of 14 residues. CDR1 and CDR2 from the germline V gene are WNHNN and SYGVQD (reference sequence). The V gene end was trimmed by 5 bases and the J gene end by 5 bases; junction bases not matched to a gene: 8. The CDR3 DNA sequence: TGCGCCAGCAGTCTGGGTGGGGGAGGGGAGACCCAGTACTTC. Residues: CASSLGGGGETQYF.

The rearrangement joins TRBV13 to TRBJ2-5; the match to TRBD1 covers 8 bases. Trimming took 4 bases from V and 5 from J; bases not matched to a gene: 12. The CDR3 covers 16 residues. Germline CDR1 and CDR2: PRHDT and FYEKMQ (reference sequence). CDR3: CASSSLSGGEVETQYF. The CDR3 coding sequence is TGTGCCAGCAGCTCACTCTCAGGGGGCGAAGTGGAGACCCAGTACTTC. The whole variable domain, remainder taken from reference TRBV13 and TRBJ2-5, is AAGVIQSPRHLIKEKRETATLKCYPIPRHDTVYWYQQGPGQDPQFLISFYEKMQSDKGSIPDRFSAQQFSDYHSELNMSSLELGDSALYFCASSSLSGGEVETQYFGPGTRLLVL.

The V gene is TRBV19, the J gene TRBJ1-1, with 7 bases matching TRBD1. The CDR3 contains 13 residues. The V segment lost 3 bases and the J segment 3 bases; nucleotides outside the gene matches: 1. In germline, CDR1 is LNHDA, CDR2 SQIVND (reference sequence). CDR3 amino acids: CASSMTGYTEAFF. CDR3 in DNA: TGTGCCAGTAGTATGACAGGGTACACTGAAGCTTTCTTT.

Written as DNA, the CDR3 is TGTGCCAGTAGTATCTTCTCTGATGAGCAGTTCTTC. It specifies CASSIFSDEQFF. This sequence joins TRBV19 and TRBJ2-1; D is ambiguous. V lost 3 bases, J lost 8 bases, and 8 bases lay in between. In germline, CDR1 is LNHDA, CDR2 SQIVND (reference sequence). This CDR3 is 12 amino acids long.

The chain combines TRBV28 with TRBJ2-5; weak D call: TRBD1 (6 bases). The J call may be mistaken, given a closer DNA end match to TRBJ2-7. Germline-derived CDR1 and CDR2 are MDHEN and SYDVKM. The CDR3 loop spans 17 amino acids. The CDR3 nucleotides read TGTGCCAGCAGTTCAACCCGACAGGCCAAGATTAGCTACGAGCAGTACTTC. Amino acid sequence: CASSSTRQAKISYEQYF.

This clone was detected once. The CDR3: CASSLAENEKLFF. CDR3 coding DNA: TGTGCCAGCAGCTTGGCGGAGAATGAAAAACTGTTTTTT. V gene TRBV5-4 combines with J gene TRBJ1-4; no clear D. In germline, CDR1 is SGHNT, CDR2 YYREEE (reference sequence). The CDR3 spans 13 residues. V was clipped by 0 bases and J by 5 bases, with 5 bases between them.